This is a list of T cell receptor beta chains from one sample in a study of blood T cell repertoires in COVID-19. The data were produced by immunoSEQ multiplex PCR, yet TCRdb's version contains in-frame clones alone and is incomplete. This table has about 260,000 clones, about 83% appearing once. Sequencing used PBMCs or T cells enriched from blood (not recorded which). The receptors shown here come from a woman aged 45-60 years who had recovered from COVID-19. CDR3s include the opening cysteine and the closing phenylalanine or tryptophan. Fields, in order: D gene, J gene, clone size, V gene, CDR3 protein, CDR3 DNA. A D gene is named only where the DNA matches it firmly. Rows give clone size only sometimes, using once, few, many, or a class for an expanded clone.

D: TRBD2; J: TRBJ2-7; size: -; V: TRBV27; CDR3: CASSQLAGVGEQYF; DNA: TGTGCCAGCAGTCAACTAGCGGGAGTCGGGGAGCAGTACTTC
D: TRBD1; J: TRBJ2-5; size: -; V: TRBV2; CDR3: CASSSRRTKTGLSTQYF; DNA: TGTGCCAGCAGCTCAAGGCGGACGAAGACAGGGTTGTCGACCCAGTACTTC
D: -; J: TRBJ1-1; size: few; V: TRBV28; CDR3: CASSLFQGSAEAFF; DNA: TGTGCCAGCAGTCTGTTCCAGGGGAGTGCTGAAGCTTTCTTT
D: -; J: TRBJ1-3; size: -; V: TRBV30; CDR3: CAWSLENTIYF; DNA: TGTGCCTGGAGTTTAGAAAACACCATATATTTT
D: TRBD2; J: TRBJ2-1; size: -; V: TRBV7-6; CDR3: CASSPYGGEWTYNEQFF; DNA: TGTGCCAGCAGCCCATATGGGGGGGAGTGGACCTACAATGAGCAGTTCTTC
D: -; J: TRBJ1-2; size: -; V: TRBV28; CDR3: CASSSWGGGYGYTF; DNA: TGTGCCAGCAGTTCTTGGGGAGGAGGGTATGGCTACACCTTC
D: -; J: TRBJ1-1; size: -; V: TRBV6-5; CDR3: CASSNQADLNTEAFF; DNA: TGTGCCAGCAGTAATCAGGCAGATTTGAACACTGAAGCTTTCTTT
D: -; J: TRBJ1-2; size: -; V: TRBV19; CDR3: CASSFIDYSNYGYTF; DNA: TGTGCCAGTAGTTTCATCGACTACTCTAACTATGGCTACACCTTC
D: -; J: TRBJ2-7; size: -; V: TRBV28; CDR3: CASSLGQGSSYEQYF; DNA: TGTGCCAGCAGTTTAGGGCAGGGTAGCTCCTACGAGCAGTACTTC
D: TRBD2; J: TRBJ2-7; size: -; V: TRBV30; CDR3: CAWGTGTSGYEQYF; DNA: TGTGCCTGGGGGACCGGGACTAGCGGGTACGAGCAGTACTTC
D: -; J: TRBJ2-5; size: few; V: TRBV5-8; CDR3: CASSLEGRLQETQYF; DNA: TGTGCCAGCAGCTTGGAAGGCAGACTGCAAGAGACCCAGTACTTC
D: TRBD2; J: TRBJ2-1; size: once; V: TRBV29-1; CDR3: CSVRRTSGDNEQFF; DNA: TGCAGCGTCCGAAGGACTAGCGGGGACAATGAGCAGTTCTTC
D: TRBD2; J: TRBJ2-1; size: -; V: TRBV4-3; CDR3: CASSHLADPYNEQFF; DNA: TGCGCCAGCAGCCATCTAGCGGACCCCTACAATGAGCAGTTCTTC
D: -; J: TRBJ1-1; size: -; V: TRBV5-1; CDR3: CASSFSQGNTEAFF; DNA: TGCGCCAGCAGCTTCTCGCAGGGGAACACTGAAGCTTTCTTT
D: TRBD1; J: TRBJ2-7; size: -; V: TRBV4-1; CDR3: CASSHRGQEQYF; DNA: TGCGCCAGCAGCCACAGGGGGCAGGAGCAGTACTTC
D: TRBD1; J: TRBJ2-7; size: -; V: TRBV28; CDR3: CASSPPQGAIPYEQYF; DNA: TGTGCCAGCAGTCCGCCTCAGGGGGCGATCCCCTACGAGCAGTACTTC
D: -; J: TRBJ1-2; size: -; V: TRBV11-2; CDR3: CASSLLTTVNYGYTF; DNA: TGTGCCAGCAGCTTACTCACGACAGTGAACTATGGCTACACCTTC
D: -; J: TRBJ2-3; size: -; V: TRBV29-1; CDR3: CSVDLAVGGDTQYF; DNA: TGCAGCGTTGACCTAGCGGTAGGGGGGGATACGCAGTATTTT
D: -; J: TRBJ2-7; size: -; V: TRBV7-3; CDR3: CASSLTGSAPGEQYF; DNA: TGTGCCAGCAGCTTAACCGGGAGCGCGCCCGGGGAGCAGTACTTC
D: TRBD1; J: TRBJ2-7; size: -; V: TRBV11-2; CDR3: CASSQGTGGRYEQYF; DNA: TGTGCCAGCAGCCAAGGGACAGGGGGCCGCTACGAGCAGTACTTC
D: -; J: TRBJ2-1; size: once; V: TRBV3-1/TRBV3-2; CDR3: CATPGRGNEQFF; DNA: TGTGCCACCCCGGGGCGGGGAAATGAGCAGTTCTTC
D: -; J: TRBJ2-7; size: -; V: TRBV24-1; CDR3: CATSKGGTSSGEQYF; DNA: TGTGCCACCAGTAAGGGGGGGACCTCTTCGGGGGAGCAGTACTTC
D: TRBD1; J: TRBJ1-6; size: -; V: TRBV4-1; CDR3: CASRLQGATYNSPLHF; DNA: TGCGCCAGCAGACTACAGGGGGCCACCTATAATTCACCCCTCCACTTT
D: -; J: TRBJ1-1; size: once; V: TRBV29-1; CDR3: CSVGGSAGTEAFF; DNA: TGCAGCGTGGGGGGGTCCGCGGGGACTGAAGCTTTCTTT
D: TRBD1; J: TRBJ1-2; size: -; V: TRBV14; CDR3: CASSQERGPRTGRGYTF; DNA: TGTGCCAGCAGCCAAGAAAGAGGGCCACGGACAGGTCGGGGCTACACCTTC
D: TRBD1; J: TRBJ2-2; size: -; V: TRBV5-1; CDR3: CASSLVQGDTGELFF; DNA: TGCGCCAGCAGCTTGGTCCAGGGGGACACCGGGGAGCTGTTTTTT
D: TRBD1; J: TRBJ2-6; size: once; V: TRBV11-3; CDR3: CASSQSRDSSGANVLTF; DNA: TGTGCCAGCAGCCAGTCCCGGGACAGCTCTGGGGCCAACGTCCTGACTTTC
D: TRBD1; J: TRBJ1-6; size: -; V: TRBV7-2; CDR3: CASSLYPGQGAYNSPLHF; DNA: TGTGCCAGCAGCCTCTACCCGGGACAGGGGGCCTATAATTCACCCCTCCACTTT
D: TRBD1; J: TRBJ2-1; size: -; V: TRBV6-5; CDR3: CASTPDRAPYNEQFF; DNA: TGTGCCAGCACCCCAGACAGGGCCCCCTACAATGAGCAGTTCTTC
D: -; J: TRBJ2-7; size: -; V: TRBV7-2; CDR3: CASSLAGSSYEQYF; DNA: TGTGCCAGCAGCTTAGCAGGGAGCTCCTACGAGCAGTACTTC
D: -; J: TRBJ1-1; size: -; V: TRBV10-1; CDR3: CASSTGTPNTEAFF; DNA: TGCGCCAGCAGTACCGGGACTCCGAACACTGAAGCTTTCTTT
D: TRBD1; J: TRBJ1-1; size: -; V: TRBV30; CDR3: CAWRSGGWTEAFF; DNA: TGTGCCTGGAGATCAGGGGGTTGGACTGAAGCTTTCTTT
D: TRBD2; J: TRBJ2-1; size: -; V: TRBV7-2; CDR3: CASSPASGGFYEQFF; DNA: TGTGCCAGCAGCCCGGCGAGCGGGGGGTTCTATGAGCAGTTCTTC
D: -; J: TRBJ2-7; size: few; V: TRBV3-1/TRBV3-2; CDR3: CASSPLEGAYEQYF; DNA: TGTGCCAGCAGCCCCCTCGAGGGGGCCTACGAGCAGTACTTC
D: -; J: TRBJ2-2; size: -; V: TRBV4-3; CDR3: CASSQLKFSGNTGELFF; DNA: TGCGCCAGCAGCCAACTAAAATTCTCAGGGAACACCGGGGAGCTGTTTTTT
D: TRBD1; J: TRBJ1-4; size: -; V: TRBV29-1; CDR3: CSVAGTGDGKLFF; DNA: TGCAGCGTGGCCGGGACAGGGGACGGGAAACTGTTTTTT
D: -; J: TRBJ1-5; size: -; V: TRBV4-1; CDR3: CASIDNNQPQHF; DNA: TGCGCCAGTATAGACAACAATCAGCCCCAGCATTTT
D: -; J: TRBJ1-2; size: -; V: TRBV11-2; CDR3: CASSLGRGGNYGYTF; DNA: TGTGCCAGCAGCTTAGGACGGGGGGGAAACTATGGCTACACCTTC
D: -; J: TRBJ2-1; size: -; V: TRBV6-2/TRBV6-3; CDR3: CASSPTTYNEQFF; DNA: TGTGCCAGCAGTCCCACTACCTACAATGAGCAGTTCTTC
D: -; J: TRBJ2-1; size: -; V: TRBV4-2; CDR3: CASSPNYRFYNEQFF; DNA: TGTGCCAGCAGCCCTAACTACCGCTTCTACAATGAGCAGTTCTTC
D: -; J: TRBJ1-1; size: -; V: TRBV2; CDR3: CASSGWGGGTEAFF; DNA: TGTGCCAGCAGTGGGTGGGGGGGAGGCACTGAAGCTTTCTTT
D: -; J: TRBJ1-1; size: -; V: TRBV27; CDR3: CASSLRDMNTEAFF; DNA: TGTGCCAGCAGTTTACGGGACATGAACACTGAAGCTTTCTTT
D: TRBD2; J: TRBJ2-7; size: -; V: TRBV10-2; CDR3: CASKLAGVYEQYF; DNA: TGCGCCAGCAAACTAGCGGGGGTCTACGAGCAGTACTTC
D: -; J: TRBJ1-4; size: -; V: TRBV7-9; CDR3: CASSQKATNEKLFF; DNA: TGTGCCAGCAGCCAGAAAGCAACTAATGAAAAACTGTTTTTT
D: -; J: TRBJ1-1; size: once; V: TRBV27; CDR3: CASSLGGPYTEAFF; DNA: TGTGCCAGCAGTTTAGGGGGCCCTTACACTGAAGCTTTCTTT